This T cell receptor (beta chain) was retrieved from a study of T-cell reconstitution after alpha-beta-depleted transplantation in children. Germline loops: CDR1 SEHNR, CDR2 FQNEAQ (reference sequence). Losses at the gene ends were 5 bases for V and 0 bases for J; bases not matched to a gene: 4. CDR3 length: 15 amino acids. TCRbeta library preparation incorporated unique molecular identifiers. TCRdb redid the calling of the PCR reads with MiXCR, one entry per CDR3 protein. The data hold hundreds of thousands of distinct CDR3 sequences, with 12% observed a single time. J is TRBJ2-1 and V is TRBV7-9; 7 bases are shared with TRBD1. This TCR was recovered from a human donor who donated a stem cell graft to a child with acute lymphoblastic leukemia. Sequenced material: PBMCs from the stem cell graft donor, taken from the stem cell graft. The CDR3 DNA reads as TGTGCCAGCAGCGAGGACAGGAGCTCCTACAATGAGCAGTTCTTC. Encoded protein: CASSEDRSSYNEQFF.